This T cell receptor beta chain was retrieved from a study of CD8+CD57+ T cells in acquired aplastic anemia. Sequencing involved patients with CD8+CD57+ cell expansion previously shown by flow cytometry. Both TCR beta VDJ combination and CDR3 sequence profiling were carried out. Genomic DNA was the template for this profiling. MiXCR, run by TCRdb on the reads, gives a single entry per CDR3 protein. The top ten hold over 10% of the sample, which has more than 150,000 distinct CDR3 sequences, roughly 50% seen once. This clonotype was obtained from a human donor with aplastic anemia. Sequenced sample: sorted CD4+, CD8+, or CD8+CD57+ T cells (not recorded which) from PBMCs.

CDR3 loop: CASSQDGTSANSYNEQFF. In DNA form, the CDR3 reads TGTGCCAGCAGCCAAGACGGGACTAGCGCCAACTCCTACAATGAGCAGTTCTTC. The J gene is TRBJ2-1, the V gene TRBV4-2; 10 positions match TRBD2. Germline V CDR1 and CDR2: LGHNA, YNFKEQ. The CDR3 consists of 18 residues. The J segment lost 0 bases and the V segment lost 0 bases, leaving 5 bases of the junction unmatched.